The present TCR beta chain was sequenced within a study of spatial heterogeneity in lung cancer. Study-level results: It was estimated that coverage of tumor T cells reached roughly 7% for alpha chains and around 12% for beta chains. Counts that tracked tumor mutation counts were those of expanded intratumoral alpha and beta TCRs.

The germline gives CDR1 MDHEN, CDR2 SYDVKM. The V end lost 5 bases, the J end lost 3 bases, and 14 bases lay between the germline ends. The CDR3 is 14 residues long. In this sample, this clonotype turned up many times. Its antigen is unidentified. TCRdb redid the calling of the 5' RACE reads with MiXCR, one entry per CDR3 protein. The sample consists of a few thousand distinct CDR3 sequences, around a sixth of them appearing once. Time point: sample taken at primary tumor resection. Whole RNA obtained from tumor, nontumor lung or frozen PBMC underwent sequencing without sorting. The TCR comes from a male donor with early-stage non-small cell lung cancer. The sequencing used lung tumor tissue, collected at surgery. This rearrangement joins TRBV28 to TRBJ2-7; D could derive from TRBD1 or TRBD2 (5 bases each). CDR3 residues: CASSPRGRGYEQYF. In DNA, the CDR3 is TGTGCCAGCAGTCCCCGGGGCAGAGGCTACGAGCAGTACTTC.